This T cell receptor beta chain was sequenced in a study of cytomegalovirus exposure and HLA in healthy donors. For the study at large: Out of 398 genotyped donors, roughly 80% belonged to the Caucasian-associated ancestry cluster.

The study ran its PCR with 60 Vbeta and 13 Jbeta primers. Produced via immunoSEQ multiplex PCR; TCRdb's table is partial and in-frame only. The sample lists fewer than 250,000 clones; less than 85% were seen once. Germline V CDR1 and CDR2: SGHNT, YYREEE (reference sequence). V dropped 2 bases and J dropped 11 bases, with 16 bases sitting between them. The CDR3 has 13 residues. Sequencing was carried out using PBMCs. This sequence joins TRBV5-4 and TRBJ2-5; maybe TRBD2 (5 bases). This receptor was obtained from a man aged 25-45 years in good health and CMV-seropositive. The CDR3 region is CASSFLAEGEQYF. CDR3 bases: TGTGCCAGCAGCTTCTTGGCTGAGGGTGAGCAGTACTTC.